This passage covers 8 T cell receptor beta chains from one sample sequenced in a study of T cells in localized non-small cell lung cancer. Profiled with immunoSEQ multiplex PCR; TCRdb holds only in-frame clones, not every one. The sample lists fewer than 50,000 clones, about 83% occurring once. This specimen consisted of PBMCs, obtained before any cancer treatment. The origin of the receptors is a man aged 35 to 70 with stage II lung adenocarcinoma.

The chain combines TRBV12-5 with TRBJ2-1, with 10 positions matching TRBD1. J gave up 9 bases and V 1 base, and 9 bases lay outside the gene matches. The CDR3 is made up of 16 amino acids. Germline V lookup: CDR1 LGHNT, CDR2 FRNRAP. CDR3 amino acids: CASGLDGQGVVSEQFF. The DNA for the CDR3 is TGTGCTAGTGGTTTGGACGGACAGGGGGTAGTAAGTGAGCAGTTCTTC.

The chain has TRBV27 and TRBJ2-3; 11 nucleotides match TRBD2. The CDR3 sequence is 15 residues long. Trimming removed 0 bases from V and 8 bases from J; junction bases left unmatched: 4. In germline, CDR1 is MNHEY, CDR2 SMNVEV (reference sequence). The CDR3 DNA reads TGTGCCAGCAGTTTATCGTCACTAGCGGGGGTTACGCAGTATTTT. As protein: CASSLSSLAGVTQYF.

The chain has TRBV4-1 and TRBJ2-1; TRBD2 agrees at 8 bases. J gave up 6 bases and V 0 bases, and 7 bases lay outside the gene matches. CDR1 is MGHRA, CDR2 YSYEKL, per germline. The CDR3 is 16 residues long. CDR3 residues: CASSQDHSGVVNEQFF. For the CDR3, the DNA is TGCGCCAGCAGCCAAGACCATAGCGGGGTTGTCAATGAGCAGTTCTTC.

This chain uses TRBV6-5 with TRBJ2-3, with unresolved D. Trimming cost V 4 bases and J 6 bases, with 14 bases left between them. Germline CDR1 is MNHEY and CDR2 is SVGAGI. The length of the CDR3 is 14 residues. This chain's CDR3 is CASSSVLAGDTQYF. CDR3 nucleotide sequence: TGTGCCAGCAGTTCCGTACTGGCTGGGGATACGCAGTATTTT.

This chain joins TRBV7-9 and TRBJ2-7; 8 nucleotides align to TRBD1. Per germline, CDR1 SEHNR and CDR2 FQNEAQ (reference sequence). V shed 3 bases and J 7 bases; nucleotides not matched to a gene: 11. The CDR3 has 15 residues. The CDR3 region is CASSLGLRGRREQYF. The CDR3 DNA follows: TGTGCCAGCAGCTTGGGTCTCAGGGGGCGAAGGGAGCAGTACTTC.

The rearrangement links TRBV19 to TRBJ2-6; D unclear. Trimming left V 1 base short and J 1 base short, with 17 bases between. The CDR3 sequence is 19 residues long. Germline lookup yields CDR1 LNHDA and CDR2 SQIVND (reference sequence). The CDR3 is CASSIVGYEARSGANVLTF. CDR3 sequence (DNA): TGTGCCAGTAGTATAGTAGGATACGAAGCTAGATCTGGGGCCAACGTCCTGACTTTC.

The chain links TRBV7-8 to TRBJ1-4; D might be TRBD1 (6 bases). The germline V gene has CDR1 SGHVS and CDR2 FQNEAQ. V was pared by 5 bases and J by 5 bases, with 15 bases between. CDR3 size: 15 residues. This chain's CDR3 is CASSRNRVLNEKLFF. The CDR3 DNA reads TGTGCCAGCAGCCGCAACAGGGTACTCAATGAAAAACTGTTTTTT.

This chain connects TRBV28 to TRBJ2-1, with TRBD1 identical over 7 bases. CDR1 MDHEN and CDR2 SYDVKM come from the germline V gene. Trimming cost V 7 bases and J 5 bases; bases outside gene matches: 14. CDR3 size: 16 residues. The CDR3 loop is CASTPVRGQQDNEQFF. The CDR3 DNA is TGTGCCAGCACCCCCGTGAGGGGACAGCAAGACAATGAGCAGTTCTTC.